This T cell receptor beta chain was recovered during a study of vaccination effects on CD4 cells after COVID-19. In regard to this clone: The antigen is unknown.

With the ViraFEST assay, the study expanded antigen-specific CD4+ T cells using viral peptide pools, then sequenced them. Subsequent to a culture period of roughly 11 days, CD4+ T cells were isolated. Every participant took two doses of the BNT162b2 or mRNA-1273 vaccine. J lost 1 base, V lost 0 bases, and 3 bases had no gene match. Germline CDR1 reads SGHAT; CDR2 reads FQNNGV. This CDR3 is built from 16 residues. The data were produced by immunoSEQ multiplex PCR, yet TCRdb's version contains in-frame clones alone and is incomplete. The table has tens of thousands of clones, 74% seen once. The sequence was collected from a human donor who received a COVID-19 vaccine. Sequenced here: CD4+ T cells from PBMCs cultured with HCoV-229E spike peptides, sampled after COVID-19 vaccination. The rearrangement uses TRBV11-2 and TRBJ1-1, with 9 positions matching TRBD1. The DNA for the CDR3 is TGTGCCAGCAGCTTAGAACAGGGGGCGACGAACACTGAAGCTTTCTTT. It specifies CASSLEQGATNTEAFF. Using reference TRBV11-2 and TRBJ1-1 for the parts outside the CDR3, the full variable domain is EAGVAQSPRYKIIEKRQSVAFWCNPISGHATLYWYQQILGQGPKLLIQFQNNGVVDDSQLPKDRFSAERLKGVDSTLKIQPAKLEDSAVYLCASSLEQGATNTEAFFGQGTRLTVV.